Listed below are T cell receptor beta chains from one sample, sequenced in a study of cytomegalovirus exposure and HLA in healthy donors. TCRdb's table, derived via immunoSEQ multiplex PCR, lists solely in-frame clones and lacks some. The sample consists of 200,000 to 250,000 clones, more than 60% of them appearing once. Sequencing was performed on PBMCs. These receptors originate from a woman aged 55-69 years in good health and CMV-seropositive. The CDR3 runs from the conserved cysteine through the conserved F or W. A D gene is named only where the DNA matches it firmly. Only some rows state a clone size, as once, few, many or a class for expanded clones.

J gene	D gene	clone size	V gene	CDR3 protein	CDR3 DNA
TRBJ2-5	TRBD1	-	TRBV5-3	CARSSNRPQGQETQYF	TGTGCCAGAAGCTCCAACCGGCCACAGGGGCAAGAGACCCAGTACTTC
TRBJ2-5	TRBD2	-	TRBV28	CASSSGGVVGETQYF	TGTGCCAGCAGTAGCGGGGGGGTGGTCGGGGAGACCCAGTACTTC
TRBJ2-1	TRBD1	-	TRBV7-8	CASSSARTGGFNEQFF	TGTGCCAGCAGTTCTGCTAGGACAGGGGGCTTTAATGAGCAGTTCTTC
TRBJ2-7	-	few	TRBV2	CASSSGGRYEQYF	TGTGCCAGCAGTAGCGGAGGCCGCTACGAGCAGTACTTC
TRBJ1-2	TRBD1	-	TRBV19	CASSAGQGAYWRYGYTF	TGTGCCAGTAGCGCGGGACAGGGGGCTTATTGGCGGTATGGCTACACCTTC
TRBJ1-3	-	-	TRBV21-1	CASSPRRRVPGNTIYF	TGTGCCAGCAGCCCCCGACGCAGGGTCCCTGGAAACACCATATATTTT
TRBJ2-1	TRBD1	-	TRBV7-2	CASSFGQGNNEQFF	TGTGCCAGCAGCTTCGGACAGGGCAACAATGAGCAGTTCTTC
TRBJ2-1	TRBD1	-	TRBV27	CASSFNRGSSYNEQFF	TGTGCCAGCAGTTTTAACAGGGGGAGCTCCTACAATGAGCAGTTCTTC
TRBJ1-5	-	-	TRBV30	CAWSGTTNQPQHF	TGTGCCTGGAGCGGGACAACAAATCAGCCCCAGCATTTT
TRBJ1-2	TRBD1	few	TRBV6-1	CASSVLGQGGYTF	TGTGCCAGCAGTGTCCTAGGACAGGGAGGCTACACCTTC
TRBJ2-2	-	once	TRBV7-2	CASRPGTRNTGELFF	TGTGCCAGCAGACCCGGGACAAGGAACACCGGGGAGCTGTTTTTT
TRBJ2-5	-	-	TRBV2	CASSEFGQETQYF	TGTGCCAGCAGTGAATTCGGCCAAGAGACCCAGTACTTC
TRBJ2-5	TRBD2	-	TRBV7-2	CASSPSSGSGKTQYF	TGTGCCAGCAGCCCCTCTAGCGGGAGTGGCAAGACCCAGTACTTC
TRBJ1-2	-	once	TRBV4-2	CASSQDGAGPYGYTF	TGTGCCAGCAGCCAAGATGGCGCAGGGCCCTATGGCTACACCTTC
TRBJ2-7	TRBD1	-	TRBV28	CASPKQGENEQYF	TGTGCCAGCCCCAAACAGGGGGAGAACGAGCAGTACTTC
TRBJ1-2	TRBD1	-	TRBV4-2	CASSQDETGLAYGYTF	TGTGCCAGCAGCCAAGATGAGACAGGGTTGGCCTATGGCTACACCTTC
TRBJ1-1	-	-	TRBV30	CAWSQRAAEAFF	TGTGCCTGGTCGCAAAGAGCGGCTGAAGCTTTCTTT
TRBJ2-7	-	-	TRBV30	CAWSVRFSERDIRTYEQYF	TGTGCCTGGAGTGTACGGTTTTCGGAAAGGGACATTCGTACCTACGAGCAGTACTTC
TRBJ1-5	-	-	TRBV5-1	CASSVGQGQPQHF	TGCGCCAGCTCCGTTGGGCAGGGACAGCCCCAGCATTTT
TRBJ1-4	-	-	TRBV19	CASSSQGGSEKLFF	TGTGCCAGTAGTTCGCAGGGAGGGAGTGAAAAACTGTTTTTT
TRBJ2-7	-	-	TRBV19	CGDSEQYF	TGCGGCGACAGCGAGCAGTACTTC
TRBJ2-5	-	few	TRBV4-2	CASSQDFRRAATQETQYF	TGTGCCAGCAGCCAAGACTTCCGAAGAGCAGCGACCCAAGAGACCCAGTACTTC
TRBJ1-1	-	-	TRBV10-3	CAISGGGEAFF	TGTGCCATCAGTGGAGGAGGGGAAGCTTTCTTT
TRBJ1-2	TRBD1	-	TRBV18	CASSSGQGGYGYTF	TGTGCCAGCTCGTCCGGACAGGGAGGATATGGCTACACCTTC
TRBJ2-5	TRBD2	-	TRBV11-2	CASRGASGVQETQYF	TGTGCCAGCAGGGGGGCTAGCGGGGTCCAAGAGACCCAGTACTTC
TRBJ2-3	TRBD2	few	TRBV5-1	CASSPRLAGGPADTQYF	TGCGCCAGCAGCCCGCGACTAGCGGGGGGACCGGCAGATACGCAGTATTTT
TRBJ2-7	-	few	TRBV5-6	CASSFIDEQYF	TGTGCCAGCAGCTTTATCGACGAGCAGTACTTC
TRBJ1-1	-	-	TRBV27	CASSDSVNTEAFF	TGTGCCAGCAGTGATTCAGTGAACACTGAAGCTTTCTTT
TRBJ2-2	TRBD2	-	TRBV10-1	CASSDQGTSGSWAGELFF	TGCGCCAGCAGTGACCAAGGGACTAGCGGGAGCTGGGCCGGGGAGCTGTTTTTT
TRBJ2-5	TRBD1	once	TRBV9	CASSPGTAQETQYF	TGTGCCAGCAGCCCGGGGACAGCCCAAGAGACCCAGTACTTC